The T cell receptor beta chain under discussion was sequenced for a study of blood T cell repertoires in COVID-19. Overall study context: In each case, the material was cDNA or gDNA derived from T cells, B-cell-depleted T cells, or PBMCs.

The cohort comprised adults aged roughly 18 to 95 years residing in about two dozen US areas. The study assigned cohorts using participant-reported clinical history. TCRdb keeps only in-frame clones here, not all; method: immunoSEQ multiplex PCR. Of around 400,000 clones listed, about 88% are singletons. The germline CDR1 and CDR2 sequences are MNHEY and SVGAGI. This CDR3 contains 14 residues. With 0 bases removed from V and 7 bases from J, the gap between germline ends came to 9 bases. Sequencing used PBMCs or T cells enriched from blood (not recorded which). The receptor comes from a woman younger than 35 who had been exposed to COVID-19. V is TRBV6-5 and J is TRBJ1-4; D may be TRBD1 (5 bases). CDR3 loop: CASSYSGAGEKLFF. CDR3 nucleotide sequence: TGTGCCAGCAGTTACTCAGGGGCCGGTGAAAAACTGTTTTTT.